Here is one TCR beta chain with its context. Its specificity is unknown. The entry originates in a study of blood T cells in healthy people across ages. Study-level background: With template switching, about one barcoded beta molecule was captured per two T cells. Study-wide results and caveats: A strong correlation was found between TCR beta diversity and the percentage of naive T cells. Both naive CD4+ cell counts and diversity were greater in long-lived donors than in aged donors.

It was with a sample-barcoded 5' primer and a J-beta primer mix that a second PCR of about 7 to 12 cycles was run. MiXCR, run by TCRdb on the 5' RACE reads, gives a single entry per CDR3 protein. The sample shows about 1.5 million distinct CDR3 sequences, about 43% of them seen only once. Per germline, CDR1 MNHEY and CDR2 SVGEGT. V lost 4 bases, J lost 3 bases, and 13 bases lay in between. The CDR3 totals 15 residues. The chain has TRBV6-2 or TRBV6-3 and TRBJ1-5, with D possibly TRBD1 on 5 matching bases. Input material: blood. This clonotype was sampled from a woman younger than 30 in good health. The DNA of the CDR3 is TGTGCCAGCAGTTCGCGGGGGGATTTCAATCAGCCCCAGCATTTT. Its protein product is CASSSRGDFNQPQHF.